This is a list of T cell receptor beta chains from one sample in a study of T cells in Graves' hyperthyroidism and ophthalmopathy. TCRdb processed the multiplex PCR reads anew with MiXCR; each CDR3 protein has one entry. The repertoire consists of about 260,000 distinct CDR3 sequences, with 22% occurring once and the leading ten covering 64%. Sequenced: blood. The receptors were gathered from a young man with Graves' ophthalmopathy. Each CDR3 is given with its conserved first and last residue. D genes are given only for firm matches. Clone size is given for some rows only: seen once, a few or many times, or a class if the clone is expanded.

cdr3_nt: TGTGCCAGCAGTTTATCGTGGGAGTCGACAGATACGCAGTATTTT; cdr3_aa: CASSLSWESTDTQYF; v_call: TRBV28; d_call: .; clone_size: few; j_call: TRBJ2-3
cdr3_nt: TGTGCCTGGAGTGTGACCGATACGCAGTATTTT; cdr3_aa: CAWSVTDTQYF; v_call: TRBV30; d_call: .; clone_size: many; j_call: TRBJ2-3
cdr3_nt: TGTGCCAGCAGCTCCCGGACGGAAAACTATGGCTACACCTTC; cdr3_aa: CASSSRTENYGYTF; v_call: TRBV7-3; d_call: .; clone_size: .; j_call: TRBJ1-2
cdr3_nt: TGTGCCAGCAGCGAAAACGGTGGCAGGCCGAATAACTATGGCTACACCTTC; cdr3_aa: CASSENGGRPNNYGYTF; v_call: TRBV11-2; d_call: .; clone_size: .; j_call: TRBJ1-2
cdr3_nt: TGTGCCAGCAGACCGCTAGGTAGCGGGAGCATCGCCGGGGAGCTGTTTTTT; cdr3_aa: CASRPLGSGSIAGELFF; v_call: TRBV6-1; d_call: TRBD2; clone_size: .; j_call: TRBJ2-2
cdr3_nt: TGTGCCAGCGAATTTACAGGGGGAGGCTACACCTTC; cdr3_aa: CASEFTGGGYTF; v_call: TRBV2; d_call: TRBD1; clone_size: .; j_call: TRBJ1-2
cdr3_nt: TGTGCCAGCAGTTCGACTAGGAACGAGCAGTACTTC; cdr3_aa: CASSSTRNEQYF; v_call: TRBV28; d_call: .; clone_size: many; j_call: TRBJ2-7
cdr3_nt: TGTGCCAGCTCACCGAACCTATCCACAGATACGCAGTATTTT; cdr3_aa: CASSPNLSTDTQYF; v_call: TRBV18; d_call: .; clone_size: few; j_call: TRBJ2-3
cdr3_nt: TGTGCCAGCAGCCCGGGTATAGCGCGTCAAGAGACCCAGTACTTC; cdr3_aa: CASSPGIARQETQYF; v_call: TRBV11-3; d_call: .; clone_size: many; j_call: TRBJ2-5
cdr3_nt: TGTGCCAGCAGCTTAGACCCGACAGATGAAAAACTGTTTTTT; cdr3_aa: CASSLDPTDEKLFF; v_call: TRBV7-9; d_call: .; clone_size: few; j_call: TRBJ1-4